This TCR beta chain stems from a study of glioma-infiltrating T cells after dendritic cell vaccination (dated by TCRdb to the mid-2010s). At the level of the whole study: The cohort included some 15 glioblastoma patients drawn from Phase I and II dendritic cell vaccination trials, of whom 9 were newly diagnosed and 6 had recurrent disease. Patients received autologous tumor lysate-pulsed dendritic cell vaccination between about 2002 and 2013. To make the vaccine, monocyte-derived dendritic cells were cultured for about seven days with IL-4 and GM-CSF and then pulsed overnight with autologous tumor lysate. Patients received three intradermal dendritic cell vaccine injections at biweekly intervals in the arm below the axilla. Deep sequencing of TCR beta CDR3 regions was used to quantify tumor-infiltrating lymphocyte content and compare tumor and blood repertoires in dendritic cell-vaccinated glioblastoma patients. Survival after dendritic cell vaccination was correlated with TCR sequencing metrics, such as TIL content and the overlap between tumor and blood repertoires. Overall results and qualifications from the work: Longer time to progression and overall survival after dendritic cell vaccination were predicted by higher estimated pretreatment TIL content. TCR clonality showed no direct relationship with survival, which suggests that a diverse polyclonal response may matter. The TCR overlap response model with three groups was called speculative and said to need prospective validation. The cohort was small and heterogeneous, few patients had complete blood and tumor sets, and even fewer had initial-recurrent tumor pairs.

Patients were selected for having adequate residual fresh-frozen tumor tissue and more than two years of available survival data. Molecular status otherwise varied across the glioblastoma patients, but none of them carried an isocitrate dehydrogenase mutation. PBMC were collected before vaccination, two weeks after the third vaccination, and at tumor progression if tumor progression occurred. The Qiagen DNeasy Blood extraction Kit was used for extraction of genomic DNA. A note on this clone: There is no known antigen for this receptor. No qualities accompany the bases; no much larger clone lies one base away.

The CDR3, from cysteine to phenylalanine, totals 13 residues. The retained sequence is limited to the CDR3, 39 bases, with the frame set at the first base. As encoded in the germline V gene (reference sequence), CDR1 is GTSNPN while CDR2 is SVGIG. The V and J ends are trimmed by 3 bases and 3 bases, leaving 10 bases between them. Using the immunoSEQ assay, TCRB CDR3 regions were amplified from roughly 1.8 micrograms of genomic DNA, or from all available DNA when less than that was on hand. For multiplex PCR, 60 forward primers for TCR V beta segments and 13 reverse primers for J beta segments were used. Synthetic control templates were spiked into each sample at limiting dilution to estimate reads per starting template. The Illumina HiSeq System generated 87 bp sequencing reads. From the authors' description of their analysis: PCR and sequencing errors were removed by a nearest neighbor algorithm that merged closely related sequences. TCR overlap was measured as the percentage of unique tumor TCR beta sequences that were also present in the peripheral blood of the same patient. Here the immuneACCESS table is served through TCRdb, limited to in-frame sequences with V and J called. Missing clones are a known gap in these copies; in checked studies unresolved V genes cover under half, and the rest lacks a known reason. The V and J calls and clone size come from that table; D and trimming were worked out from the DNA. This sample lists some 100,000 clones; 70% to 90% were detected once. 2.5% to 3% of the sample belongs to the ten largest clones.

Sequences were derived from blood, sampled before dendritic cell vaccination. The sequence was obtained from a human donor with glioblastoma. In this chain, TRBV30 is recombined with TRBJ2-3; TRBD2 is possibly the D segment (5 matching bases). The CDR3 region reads CAWRKLATDTQYF. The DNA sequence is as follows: TGTGCCTGGAGGAAATTAGCGACAGATACGCAGTATTTT.